These 12 T cell receptor beta chains were sequenced from one sample in a study of OX40 agonist ivuxolimab in advanced cancers. Using immunoSEQ multiplex PCR, the repertoire was profiled, and TCRdb retains in-frame clones only, with some absent. The table records over 100,000 clones, 85% to 90% of them present only once. Sequencing was performed on CD4+ or CD8+ T cells sorted from blood, taken in a trial of the OX40 agonist ivuxolimab. The receptors originated from an adult with an advanced solid tumor such as melanoma, head and neck, liver or kidney cancer.

Only a few counts were recorded for this clone. V gene TRBV6-1 combines with J gene TRBJ2-5, with 9 nucleotides matching TRBD2. V shed 3 bases, J shed 5 bases, and the junction held 7 bases outside the gene matches. Germline CDR1 and CDR2: MNHNS and SASEGT. There are 15 residues in the CDR3. CDR3 DNA sequence: TGTGCCAGCAGTGAGCCTAGCGGGGTTAGGGAGACCCAGTACTTC. It translates to CASSEPSGVRETQYF.

The chain is built from TRBV18 and TRBJ2-7; a weak D match, TRBD2 (5 bases). CDR1 KGHSH and CDR2 LQKENI come from the germline V gene. With 0 bases removed from V and 3 bases from J, the gap between germline ends came to 15 bases. This CDR3 contains 16 residues. CDR3 region: CASSPPGLGANYEQYF. In DNA form, the CDR3 reads TGTGCCAGCTCACCACCCGGGCTGGGAGCAAACTACGAGCAGTACTTC.

The gene calls are TRBV7-2 and TRBJ1-5; D ambiguous. Germline-derived CDR1 and CDR2 are SGHTA and FQGNSA. V was trimmed by 4 bases and J by 6 bases, leaving 22 bases between them. The CDR3 extends over 17 amino acids. The CDR3 reads CASSSYTGQVGGQPQHF. CDR3 DNA: TGTGCCAGCAGCTCTTACACCGGGCAGGTGGGAGGTCAGCCCCAGCATTTT.

The J gene is TRBJ2-3, the V gene TRBV6-1; a possible D gene is TRBD1 (5 bases). V lost 1 base and J lost 5, with 13 bases in between. This CDR3 comprises 15 residues. Germline values: CDR1 MNHNS, CDR2 SASEGT. CDR3 region: CASSEGQGRGDTQYF. CDR3 bases: TGTGCCAGCAGTGAAGGGCAGGGCCGAGGAGATACGCAGTATTTT.

The J gene is TRBJ1-5, the V gene TRBV27; D remains unclear. Per the germline V gene, CDR1 is MNHEY and CDR2 is SMNVEV (reference sequence). Deletions cut 6 bases from V and 4 bases from J, with 19 bases between. The CDR3 loop spans 16 amino acids. The chain's CDR3 is CASRDGAGDPNQPQHF. CDR3 nucleotide sequence: TGTGCCAGCAGGGATGGCGCGGGTGACCCGAATCAGCCCCAGCATTTT.

The genes are TRBV4-3 and TRBJ1-2, with 8 bases lining up with TRBD1. Unmatched junction bases numbered 5, after V lost 4 bases and J lost 1 base. Germline CDR1 is LGHNA and CDR2 is YSLEER. CDR3 length equals 15 residues. As DNA, the CDR3 is TGCGCCAGCAGCCTCGGGACAGGAGTTAACTATGGCTACACCTTC. Its translation: CASSLGTGVNYGYTF.

The J gene is TRBJ2-7, the V gene TRBV11-2; D not resolved. The CDR3 consists of 13 residues. Germline CDR1 SGHAT, CDR2 FQNNGV. The V end lost 1 base, the J end lost 1 base, and 5 bases lay between the germline ends. The CDR3 here is CASSLGGSYEQYF. The CDR3 DNA is TGTGCCAGCAGCTTAGGCGGTTCCTACGAGCAGTACTTC.

J is TRBJ2-1 and V is TRBV27; 12 bases are a match to TRBD2. The ends lost 4 bases at V and 3 bases at J; junction bases unmatched: 4. Germline CDR1 MNHEY, CDR2 SMNVEV (reference sequence). There are 16 residues in the CDR3. CDR3 nucleotide sequence: TGTGCCAGCAGTTCCCTAGCGGGGGGGTTCTACAATGAGCAGTTCTTC. Translated, it gives CASSSLAGGFYNEQFF.

The chain carries TRBV19 and TRBJ1-4, with D unresolved. The V gene lost 7 bases and the J gene lost 8 bases, with 14 bases spanning the gap. CDR3 size: 13 residues. CDR1 and CDR2 from the germline V gene are LNHDA and SQIVND (reference sequence). The CDR3 sequence is CASTKAADEKLFF. CDR3 sequence (DNA): TGTGCCAGTACAAAGGCAGCCGACGAAAAACTGTTTTTT.

This clone was recorded a few times. The chain joins TRBV7-2 to TRBJ1-6; D not certain. The germline V and J ends were trimmed by 0 bases and 7 bases, with 4 bases remaining between them. The CDR3 is 13 amino acids. Looked up from germline, CDR1 is SGHTA and CDR2 is FQGNSA. CDR3 DNA sequence: TGTGCCAGCAGCTTAGCCCCGAATTCACCCCTCCACTTT. Encoded protein: CASSLAPNSPLHF.

V gene TRBV7-2 combines with J gene TRBJ2-3; D unclear. Germline V lookup: CDR1 SGHTA, CDR2 FQGNSA. The CDR3 is 12 residues long. V lost 3 bases and J 4 bases, leaving 5 bases between the germline ends. The CDR3, as DNA: TGTGCCAGCAGCTTCGTGTCAGATACGCAGTATTTT. Protein product: CASSFVSDTQYF.

The chain uses TRBV27 and TRBJ2-3; 8 nucleotides align to TRBD2. V shed 4 bases and J 5 bases; nucleotides not matched to a gene: 11. The CDR3 covers 16 residues. CDR1 and CDR2 from the germline V gene are MNHEY and SMNVEV (reference sequence). The CDR3 DNA sequence: TGTGCCAGCAGTTCCTCACGCGGGGGGCTTGGAGATACGCAGTATTTT. Protein sequence: CASSSSRGGLGDTQYF.